This TCR beta chain was obtained from a study of T-cell reconstitution after alpha-beta-depleted transplantation in children. Notes on the study in general: Some patients' high day-60 TCRbeta diversity was traced to surviving recipient T cells and thymic progenitors. Counts and diversity of T cells one year after transplant came mostly from newly produced T cells. Alpha-beta T cells about two months after transplant reportedly derived from several hundred expanded graft clones.

Germline lookup yields CDR1 MDHEN and CDR2 SYDVKM. This CDR3 comprises 12 residues. The V end was cut by 10 bases, the J end by 1 base, with 11 bases between. At least ten counts were recorded for this clonotype. What it recognizes is unknown. Researchers prepared the TCRbeta library using unique molecular identifiers, the study reports. TCRdb re-analysed the PCR reads in MiXCR, keeping a single row per CDR3 protein. The data contain under 300,000 distinct CDR3 sequences, approximately 10% of them seen just once; the ten biggest clones take up about 20%. The source was peripheral blood, collected 180 days after TCRalphabeta/CD19-depleted stem cell transplant. The clonotype originates from a male patient between 2 and 15 years old who had a stem cell transplant for chronic granulomatous disease, so the T cells may come from the graft donor. This chain joins TRBV28 and TRBJ2-7, with D perhaps matching TRBD2 (5 bases). In nucleotides, the CDR3 is TGTGCCACCGGGGTGGGGTCCTACGAGCAGTACTTC. Residues: CATGVGSYEQYF.